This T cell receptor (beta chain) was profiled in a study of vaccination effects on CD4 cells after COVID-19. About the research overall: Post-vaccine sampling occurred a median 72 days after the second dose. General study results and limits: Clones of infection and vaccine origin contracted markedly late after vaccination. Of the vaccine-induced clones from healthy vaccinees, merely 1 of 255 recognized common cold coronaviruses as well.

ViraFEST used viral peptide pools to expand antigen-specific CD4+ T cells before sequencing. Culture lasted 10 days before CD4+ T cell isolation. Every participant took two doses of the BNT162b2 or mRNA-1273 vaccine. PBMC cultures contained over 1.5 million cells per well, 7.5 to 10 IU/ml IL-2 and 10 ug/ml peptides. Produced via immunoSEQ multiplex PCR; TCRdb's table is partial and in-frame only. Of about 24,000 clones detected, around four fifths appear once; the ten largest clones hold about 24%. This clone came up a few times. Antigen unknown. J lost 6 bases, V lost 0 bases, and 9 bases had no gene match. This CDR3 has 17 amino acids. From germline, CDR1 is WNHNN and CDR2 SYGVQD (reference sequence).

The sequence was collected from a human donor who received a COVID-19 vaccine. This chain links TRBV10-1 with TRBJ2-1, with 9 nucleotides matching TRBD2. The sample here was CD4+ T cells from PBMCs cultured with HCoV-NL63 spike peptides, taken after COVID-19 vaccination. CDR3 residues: CASSESRTSAYLNEQFF. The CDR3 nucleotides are TGCGCCAGCAGTGAGTCTCGGACTAGCGCCTACCTCAATGAGCAGTTCTTC.